This TCR beta chain was obtained from a study of long-term antiretroviral therapy in people with HIV (dated by TCRdb to between 2022 and 2023). Regarding the study in general: The earliest samples were collected about a decade before the 2015 WHO recommendation for immediate ART, when ART was typically delayed until CD4 counts fell. Whether ART initiation and durable HIV suppression were associated with changes in peripheral blood TRB repertoire composition and diversity was tested in a retrospective serial study. A total of around 190 cryopreserved PBMC samples came from around 30 adults with confirmed HIV infection and were collected serially over a mean of around 6 years (range 1-12). Among the approximately 27 participants with HIV, eleven were female. No cross-contamination during QIAcube processing was shown when test extractions of a monoclonal T-cell line were performed alongside about 30 polyclonal samples.

Concerning this clone: Its specific antigen is unknown. It has no much larger one-base neighbor in the sample; base qualities were not kept.

To be included, a participant needed at least one PBMC sample from before ART initiation plus at least two post-ART samples. All participants with HIV were treated in the United States of America. Before DNA extraction, cryopreserved samples of about 0.95-11 million PBMC were thawed and then washed. At the time of the earliest PBMC sample, participants with HIV were aged between about 23 and 55 years. Each participant contributed PBMC samples from 1-4 timepoints before ART initiation and 2-8 timepoints after ART initiation, with a median of 7 samples. Serial HIV viral load, CD4+ T-cell count, ART history and demographic data were obtained for every participant. Genomic DNA was extracted from unsorted PBMC with a Qiagen kit on a QIAcube, processed in batches of 12 samples. Overall study outcomes, separate from this receptor: A significant increase in TRB diversity was found to be associated with ART initiation, although TRB diversity was observed to remain significantly below that of transplant donor controls even after long-term ART. Expanded TRB clones identified before ART initiation dominated the repertoire at all time points, although this dominance fluctuated and declined in many PLHIV after ART. Compared with controls, HIV repertoires had narrower CDR3 length ranges, and the network structure pointed to an antigen-experienced repertoire that shifted only slightly toward naive after ART. Because pre-ART samples had limited cell numbers, profiling was done on unsorted PBMC rather than on sorted CD4+ and CD8+ T cells. The samples span the years 2004 to 2017, and the ART regimens used may be less effective than current regimens. Inferences about post-ART repertoire changes are limited because no data were available on ART adherence, viral resistance or therapy changes. Limited PBMC availability meant only the TCR beta chain was sequenced, without alpha chain pairing.

The immunoSEQ hsTCRB v3.0 assay was used at survey level resolution to sequence the TRB variable region. The target sequencing depth for TRB was 40,000-50,000 T-cell genomes per sample. TRB libraries were pooled and sequenced on an Illumina MiSeq using a v3 150-cycle kit. In the source study's methods: Repertoire analysis was run in R within a reproducible Nextflow workflow that covered QC, data transformation and analysis. LymphoSeq2, an R package for exploring AIRR-Seq data, was used to implement custom analyses. Several samples yielding fewer than 5000 total TRB sequences were excluded, leaving more than 150 analyzed HIV repertoires. Among the roughly 180 retained HIV repertoires, 59 were collected before ART initiation and approximately 130 after ART initiation. Each repertoire was downsampled to 5000 TRB nucleotide sequences, and summary statistics were averaged across 100 downsampling iterations. TRB sequences were retained for analysis only if CDR3 regions of at least seven amino acids were present. A Shannon entropy-derived clonality score and the Gini coefficient were used to measure diversity. In the repertoire networks, any two of the top 5000 CDR3 amino acid sequences were linked whenever the two sequences differed by an edit distance of one. Antigen specificity groups and MHC restriction were predicted for TRB CDR3 amino acid sequences with GLIPH2. CDR3 amino acid sequences were matched against VDJdb and McPAS-TCR to flag known CMV, EBV, HIV or tissue antigen associations. Pre-ART, post-ART and control groups were compared with Wilcoxon signed-rank tests and Holm-Bonferroni correction. TCRdb limited this immuneACCESS table to in-frame rearrangements with V and J called. A share of clones is missing; checked studies link under half to unresolved V genes, and the rest is unexplained. V, J and clone size were drawn from that table, and D and trimming were deduced from the DNA. In this sample the table shows some 16,000 clones, roughly 90% of which occur a single time. More than 10% of the sample belongs to the ten largest clones.

The V end gives up 3 bases and the J end 2 bases, leaving 4 bases in the junction not matched to a gene. The germline V gene encodes CDR1 MNHEY and CDR2 SVGAGI. Counted from cysteine to phenylalanine, this CDR3 has 14 amino acids. Kept here is only the CDR3 DNA, which spans 42 bases and is read in frame from base 1. Sequencing used unsorted PBMCs, obtained 0.7 years before starting antiretroviral therapy. This receptor was obtained from a man aged 45-65 years with HIV. The chain is encoded by TRBV6-5 joined to TRBJ2-7; 7 nucleotides in the junction match TRBD1. The CDR3 loop reads CASSYFQGAYEQYF. The DNA reads TGTGCCAGCAGTTATTTTCAGGGGGCCTACGAGCAGTACTTC.